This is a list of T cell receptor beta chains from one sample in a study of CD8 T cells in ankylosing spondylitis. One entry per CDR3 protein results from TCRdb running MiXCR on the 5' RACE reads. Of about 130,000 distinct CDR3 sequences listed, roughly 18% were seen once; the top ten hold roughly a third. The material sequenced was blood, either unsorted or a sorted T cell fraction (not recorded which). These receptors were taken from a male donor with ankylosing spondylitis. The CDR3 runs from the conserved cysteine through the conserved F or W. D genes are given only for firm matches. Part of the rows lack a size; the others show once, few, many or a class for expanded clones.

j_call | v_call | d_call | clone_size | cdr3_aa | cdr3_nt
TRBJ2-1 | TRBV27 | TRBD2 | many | CASSLAGVYNEQFF | TGTGCCAGCAGCCTAGCGGGAGTATACAATGAGCAGTTCTTC
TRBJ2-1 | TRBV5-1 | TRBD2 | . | CASSLELAASVNEQFF | TGCGCCAGCAGCCTGGAACTAGCGGCTTCGGTCAATGAGCAGTTCTTC
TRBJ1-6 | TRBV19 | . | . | CASSSGNLGSPLHF | TGTGCCAGTAGTAGCGGGAACCTTGGGTCACCCCTCCACTTT
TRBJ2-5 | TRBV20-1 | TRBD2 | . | CSARPAAGGIQETQYF | TGCAGTGCTAGGCCCGCGGCGGGAGGTATCCAAGAGACCCAGTACTTC
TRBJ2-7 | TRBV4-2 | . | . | CASSPRLGTDYEQYF | TGTGCCAGCAGCCCCCGTCTCGGGACCGACTACGAGCAGTACTTC
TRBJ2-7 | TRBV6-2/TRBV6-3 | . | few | CASSYRTLGRGSYEQYF | TGTGCCAGCAGTTACCGTACGTTGGGCCGGGGCTCCTACGAGCAGTACTTC
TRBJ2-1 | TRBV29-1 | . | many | CSVGGLGSYNEQFF | TGCAGCGTTGGAGGTCTAGGGTCCTACAATGAGCAGTTCTTC
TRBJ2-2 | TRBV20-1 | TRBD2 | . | CSARAGTSVNTGELFF | TGCAGTGCTAGAGCCGGGACTAGCGTCAACACCGGGGAGCTGTTTTTT
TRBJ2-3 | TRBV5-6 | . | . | CASSHRMITDTQYF | TGTGCCAGCAGCCACCGCATGATCACAGATACGCAGTATTTT
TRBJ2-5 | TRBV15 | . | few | CATRSWLEETQYF | TGTGCCACCAGGAGTTGGCTAGAGGAGACCCAGTACTTC
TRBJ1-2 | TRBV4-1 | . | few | CASSQVRQPDFSNTF | TGCGCCAGCAGCCAAGTAAGACAGCCAGATTTTAGTAACACCTTC
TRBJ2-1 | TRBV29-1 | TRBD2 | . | CSVRASGTYEQFF | TGCAGCGTGCGGGCTAGCGGGACCTATGAGCAGTTCTTC
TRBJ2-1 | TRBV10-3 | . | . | CAISESRAGNFYNEQFF | TGTGCCATCAGTGAGTCGCGGGCAGGGAACTTCTACAATGAGCAGTTCTTC
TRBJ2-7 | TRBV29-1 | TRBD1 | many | CSVVKDRRKNYEQYF | TGCAGCGTTGTGAAGGACAGGAGAAAGAACTACGAGCAGTACTTC
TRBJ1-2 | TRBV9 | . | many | CASRRGDGNYGYTF | TGTGCCAGCAGGCGGGGAGATGGGAACTATGGCTACACCTTC
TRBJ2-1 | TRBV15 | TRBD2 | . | CATSRVSSGYNEQFF | TGTGCCACCAGCAGAGTATCTAGCGGATACAATGAGCAGTTCTTC
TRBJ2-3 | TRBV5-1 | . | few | CASSLGQGGSDTQYF | TGCGCCAGCAGCTTGGGGCAGGGTGGCTCAGATACGCAGTATTTT
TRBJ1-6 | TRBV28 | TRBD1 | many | CASSSGTGSPLHF | TGTGCCAGCAGTTCCGGGACAGGTTCACCCCTCCACTTT
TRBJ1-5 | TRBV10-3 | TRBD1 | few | CAISGQDRGVSQPQHF | TGTGCCATCAGTGGGCAGGACAGGGGGGTGAGTCAGCCCCAGCATTTT
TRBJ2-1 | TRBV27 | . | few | CASSFPGDEQFF | TGTGCCAGCAGTTTCCCAGGCGATGAGCAGTTCTTC
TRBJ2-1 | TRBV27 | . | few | CASSKGQQQFF | TGTGCCAGCAGTAAGGGTCAACAGCAGTTCTTC
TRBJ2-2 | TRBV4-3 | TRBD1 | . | CASSPTRLTGSNTGELFF | TGCGCCAGCAGCCCGACCCGCCTGACAGGGTCGAACACCGGGGAGCTGTTTTTT
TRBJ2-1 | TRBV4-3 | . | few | CASSQDPPAEQFF | TGCGCCAGCAGCCAAGATCCCCCAGCGGAGCAGTTCTTC
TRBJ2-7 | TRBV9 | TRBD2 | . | CASSPSGRASREQYF | TGTGCCAGCAGCCCGAGCGGGAGGGCCTCCCGCGAGCAGTACTTC
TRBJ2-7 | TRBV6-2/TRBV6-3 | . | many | CASSYGADEQYF | TGTGCCAGCAGTTACGGCGCGGACGAGCAGTACTTC
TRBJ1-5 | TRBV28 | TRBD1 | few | CASEQGTNQPQHF | TGTGCCAGCGAACAGGGGACTAATCAGCCCCAGCATTTT
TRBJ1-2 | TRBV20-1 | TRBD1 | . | CSARGKLTGVVDGYTF | TGCAGTGCTAGGGGTAAACTTACAGGGGTCGTTGACGGCTACACCTTC
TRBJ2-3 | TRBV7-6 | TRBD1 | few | CASSLEGTEIDTQYF | TGTGCCAGCAGCTTAGAAGGGACAGAAATTGATACGCAGTATTTT
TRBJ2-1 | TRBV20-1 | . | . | CSAGSTVLSYNEQFF | TGCAGTGCTGGAAGTACAGTTCTCTCCTACAATGAGCAGTTCTTC
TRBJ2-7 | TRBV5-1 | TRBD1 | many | CASSLGQGISEQYF | TGCGCCAGCAGCCTGGGACAGGGGATCTCCGAGCAGTACTTC
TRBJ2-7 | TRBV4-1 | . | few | CASSLSDGSYEQYF | TGCGCCAGCAGCCTGAGTGACGGGAGTTACGAGCAGTACTTC
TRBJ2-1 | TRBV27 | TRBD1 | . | CASSPRDRHNEQFF | TGTGCCAGCAGCCCACGGGACAGACACAATGAGCAGTTCTTC
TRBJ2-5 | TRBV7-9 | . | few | CASSPQTGEGETQYF | TGTGCCAGCAGCCCACAGACAGGGGAGGGCGAGACCCAGTACTTC
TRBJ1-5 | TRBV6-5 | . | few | CASSLDLSGQPQHF | TGTGCCAGCAGTTTAGACTTGTCAGGTCAGCCCCAGCATTTT
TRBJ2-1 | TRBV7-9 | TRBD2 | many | CASSSREGKTRNEQFF | TGTGCCAGCAGCTCCCGGGAGGGGAAGACTCGCAATGAGCAGTTCTTC
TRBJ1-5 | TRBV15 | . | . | CATSSPGHGQPQHF | TGTGCCACCAGCAGCCCGGGACATGGTCAGCCCCAGCATTTT
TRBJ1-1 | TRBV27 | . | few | CASRTLQGRANTEAFF | TGTGCCAGCAGAACCTTGCAAGGCAGGGCTAACACTGAAGCTTTCTTT
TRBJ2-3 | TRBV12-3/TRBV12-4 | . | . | CASSSGSSENF | TGTGCCAGCAGTTCCGGCTCTAGCGAGAATTTT
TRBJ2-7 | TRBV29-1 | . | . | CSVEVTADPYEQYF | TGCAGCGTTGAAGTGACGGCGGACCCCTACGAGCAGTACTTC
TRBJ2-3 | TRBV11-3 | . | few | CASSDGVSSLDTQYF | TGTGCCAGCAGCGACGGAGTATCATCTCTAGATACGCAGTATTTT
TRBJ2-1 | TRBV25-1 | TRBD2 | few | CASSDRATSGNNEQFF | TGTGCCAGCAGTGACCGGGCAACTAGCGGGAACAATGAGCAGTTCTTC
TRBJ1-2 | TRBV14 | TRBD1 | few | CASKPGQGFPGYTF | TGTGCCAGCAAGCCGGGACAGGGGTTCCCTGGCTACACCTTC
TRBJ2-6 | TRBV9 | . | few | CASLSGANVLTF | TGTGCCAGCCTATCCGGGGCCAACGTCCTGACTTTC
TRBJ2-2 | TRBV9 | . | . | CASSANGGNTGELFF | TGTGCCAGCAGCGCAAATGGGGGAAACACCGGGGAGCTGTTTTTT
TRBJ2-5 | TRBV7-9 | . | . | CASSPSSVETQYF | TGTGCCAGCAGCCCATCTAGCGTGGAGACCCAGTACTTC
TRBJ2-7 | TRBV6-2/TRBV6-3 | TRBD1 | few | CASSLPTGGFYEQYF | TGTGCCAGCAGTCTCCCGACAGGGGGCTTTTACGAGCAGTACTTC
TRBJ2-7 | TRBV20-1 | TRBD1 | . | CSAGLGTGEFYEQYF | TGCAGTGCTGGCCTCGGGACAGGGGAATTCTACGAGCAGTACTTC
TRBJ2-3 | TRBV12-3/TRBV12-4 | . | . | CASSLSYSRSTDTQYF | TGTGCCAGCAGTTTATCCTACAGTCGTAGCACAGATACGCAGTATTTT
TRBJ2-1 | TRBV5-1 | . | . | CASSLGETYNEQFF | TGCGCCAGCAGCTTGGGTGAAACATACAATGAGCAGTTCTTC
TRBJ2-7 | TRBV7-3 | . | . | CASSRGHTGDYEQYF | TGTGCCAGCAGCCGCGGACATACGGGGGACTACGAGCAGTACTTC
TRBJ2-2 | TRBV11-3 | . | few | CASSLRRRRTGELFF | TGTGCCAGCAGCTTAAGGAGGAGGCGGACCGGGGAGCTGTTTTTT
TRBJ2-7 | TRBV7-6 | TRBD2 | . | CASSLRDSSGRPQEQYF | TGTGCCAGCAGCTTACGCGACTCTAGCGGGAGGCCCCAGGAGCAGTACTTC
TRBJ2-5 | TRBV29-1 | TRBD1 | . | CSVEIADRAGETQYF | TGCAGCGTTGAAATTGCTGACAGGGCAGGCGAGACCCAGTACTTC
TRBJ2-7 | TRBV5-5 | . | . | CASSLVDRTPYEQYF | TGTGCCAGCAGCTTGGTAGATCGAACCCCCTACGAGCAGTACTTC